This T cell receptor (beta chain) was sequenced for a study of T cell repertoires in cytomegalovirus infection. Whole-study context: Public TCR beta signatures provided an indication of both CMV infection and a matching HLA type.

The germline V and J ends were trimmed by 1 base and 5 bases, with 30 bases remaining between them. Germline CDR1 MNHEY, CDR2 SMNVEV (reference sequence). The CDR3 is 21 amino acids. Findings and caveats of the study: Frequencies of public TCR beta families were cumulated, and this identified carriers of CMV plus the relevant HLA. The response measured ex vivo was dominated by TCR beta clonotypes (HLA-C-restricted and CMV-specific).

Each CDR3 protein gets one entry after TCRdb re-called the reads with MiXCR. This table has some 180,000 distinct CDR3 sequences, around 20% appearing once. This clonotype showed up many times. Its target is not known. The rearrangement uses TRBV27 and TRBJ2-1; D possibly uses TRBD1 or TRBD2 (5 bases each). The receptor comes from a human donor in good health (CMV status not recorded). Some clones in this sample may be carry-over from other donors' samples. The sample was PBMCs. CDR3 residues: CASSLFPLLAAAGLRDNEQFF. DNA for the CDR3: TGTGCCAGCAGTTTATTCCCCTTATTGGCTGCCGCCGGACTCAGGGACAATGAGCAGTTCTTC.